This T cell receptor (beta chain) was profiled in a study of T-cell memory formation after mild COVID-19. General observations from the study: Of the contracting clones, CD4+ ones lay mainly in CM and EM, and CD8+ ones in EMRA.

TCRdb reanalysed the 5' RACE reads using MiXCR and keeps one entry per CDR3 protein. The sample shows 470,000 or so distinct CDR3 sequences, roughly 18% of them seen only once. On this clonotype: Its antigen is as yet unknown.

Trimming pared 5 bases from V and 4 bases from J, leaving 7 bases between. Germline CDR1 and CDR2: SEHNR and FQNEAQ (reference sequence). The CDR3 totals 12 residues. The sample taken for sequencing was PBMCs or a T cell subset sorted from them (not recorded which). The sequence derives from an adult woman who had mild COVID-19 (a few samples of this study predate the infection). Cell type and time point are not known. The V call is TRBV7-9, the J call TRBJ2-3; the D is unclear. DNA of the CDR3: TGTGCCAGCAGCCCAGCATCAGATACGCAGTATTTT. Translation: CASSPASDTQYF.